A single sample is the source of the 30 T cell receptor beta chains below, sequenced in a study of cytomegalovirus exposure and HLA in healthy donors. Primers included in the PCR were 60 Vbeta and 13 Jbeta primers. Sequencing was performed with immunoSEQ multiplex PCR; in TCRdb, only in-frame clones are kept and a portion is missing. The table records around 120,000 clones, 55% to 65% of them present only once. Sequencing was carried out using PBMCs. The receptors were sampled from a man aged 35-49 years in good health and CMV-seropositive.

The chain links TRBV6-5 to TRBJ1-6, with TRBD1 matching 9 bases. This CDR3 is 14 amino acids long. Losses at the gene ends were 6 bases for V and 12 bases for J; bases not matched to a gene: 9. The germline gives CDR1 MNHEY, CDR2 SVGAGI. CDR3 nucleotide sequence: TGTGCCAGCAGGCACAGGGGGCGAAGGGGACCCCTCCACTTT. Translated: CASRHRGRRGPLHF.

This chain connects TRBV7-2 to TRBJ2-7; tentative D call: TRBD1 (5 bases). From germline, CDR1 is SGHTA and CDR2 FQGNSA. The CDR3 extends over 12 amino acids. Trimming cost V 5 bases and J 9 bases, with 14 bases left between them. In nucleotides, the CDR3 is TGTGCCAGCAGCCCGGAACAGGTTCCGCAGTACTTC. Translating it yields CASSPEQVPQYF.

The chain is built from TRBV5-1 and TRBJ2-3; D perhaps matches TRBD2 (5 bases). V was trimmed by 0 bases and J by 6 bases, leaving 8 bases between them. The germline CDR1 and CDR2 sequences are SGHRS and YFSETQ. The CDR3 has 13 amino acids. This CDR3 is CASSLVGEDTQYF. Here the CDR3 DNA reads TGCGCCAGCAGCTTGGTCGGGGAGGATACGCAGTATTTT.

This clone has a handful of counts. This chain uses TRBV7-9 with TRBJ1-6, with D unresolved. The CDR3 totals 13 residues. Germline V gene data show CDR1 as SEHNR and CDR2 as FQNEAQ (reference sequence). Between the trimmed V and J ends, which lost 5 bases and 9 bases, there was a span of 11 bases. CDR3 amino acids: CASSPLTSSPLHF. The CDR3 nucleotides are TGTGCCAGCAGCCCACTAACGTCTTCACCCCTCCACTTT. The whole variable domain, remainder taken from reference TRBV7-9 and TRBJ1-6, is DTGVSQNPRHKITKRGQNVTFRCDPISEHNRLYWYRQTLGQGPEFLTYFQNEAQLEKSRLLSDRFSAERPKGSFSTLEIQRTEQGDSAMYLCASSPLTSSPLHFGNGTRLTVT.

In this sample, this clone turned up a few times. The chain has TRBV5-1 and TRBJ1-5; D uncertain. The ends were cut back, 0 bases at V and 7 bases at J, with 11 bases in the middle. This CDR3 has 14 amino acids. The germline CDR1 and CDR2 sequences are SGHRS and YFSETQ. In DNA, the CDR3 is TGCGCCAGCAGCTTGGAAGGCCGGGAGCAGCCCCAGCATTTT. This codes for CASSLEGREQPQHF. Variable domain in full (rest from reference TRBV5-1 and TRBJ1-5): KAGVTQTPRYLIKTRGQQVTLSCSPISGHRSVSWYQQTPGQGLQFLFEYFSETQRNKGNFPGRFSGRQFSNSRSEMNVSTLELGDSALYLCASSLEGREQPQHFGDGTRLSIL.

This chain connects TRBV6-6 to TRBJ2-3, with 12 bases aligning to TRBD2. This CDR3 is 16 amino acids long. Germline V gives CDR1 MNHNY, CDR2 SVGAGI (reference sequence). V lost 7 bases to trimming and J lost 2 bases; unmatched junction nucleotides: 7. In DNA form, the CDR3 reads TGTGCCAGCATTCGGACTAGCGGGGCCGTCACAGATACGCAGTATTTT. It codes for CASIRTSGAVTDTQYF.

The chain is built from TRBV25-1 and TRBJ2-7; 7 bases are a match to TRBD1. Unmatched junction bases numbered 8, after V lost 1 base and J lost 2 bases. Per germline, CDR1 MGHDK and CDR2 SYGVNS. The CDR3 loop spans 16 amino acids. CDR3 protein: CASSESGGNHPYEQYF. The CDR3 bases are TGTGCCAGCAGTGAATCAGGGGGAAACCACCCCTACGAGCAGTACTTC.

The sample holds a few counts of this clone. The rearrangement links TRBV27 to TRBJ1-1; D possibly corresponds to TRBD1 (5 bases). V was pared by 4 bases and J by 5 bases, with 14 bases between. This CDR3 comprises 14 residues. Germline-derived CDR1 and CDR2 are MNHEY and SMNVEV (reference sequence). As DNA, the CDR3 is TGTGCCAGCAGTTCCCCGGGACTTGGGACTGAAGCTTTCTTT. This sequence encodes CASSSPGLGTEAFF.

The chain uses TRBV7-2 and TRBJ2-7; 9 bases fit TRBD1. Germline loops: CDR1 SGHTA, CDR2 FQGNSA. After removal of 3 bases from V and 4 bases from J, the junction contained 13 bases not matched to a gene. There are 17 residues in the CDR3. CDR3 bases: TGTGCCAGCAGCTTTATGAGTGGGACAGGGTTAGGATACGAGCAGTACTTC. Translated: CASSFMSGTGLGYEQYF.

This CDR3 reads CASSLGRTSGRGNEQFF. CDR3 bases: TGTGCCAGCAGCCTCGGACGGACTAGCGGGAGGGGCAATGAGCAGTTCTTC. The V and J genes are TRBV7-6 and TRBJ2-1; 15 bases agree with TRBD2. This CDR3 is 17 amino acids long. The ends lost 5 bases at V and 6 bases at J; junction bases unmatched: 8. CDR1 and CDR2 (germline): SGHVS, FNYEAQ.

V usage is TRBV11-2 and J usage is TRBJ1-3, with 8 bases lining up with TRBD1. V shed 3 bases and J 0 bases; nucleotides not matched to a gene: 1. This CDR3 has 15 amino acids. From germline, CDR1 is SGHAT and CDR2 FQNNGV. The CDR3 DNA reads as TGTGCCAGCAGCTTCAGGGGGCTCTCTGGAAACACCATATATTTT. Amino acids: CASSFRGLSGNTIYF. The full variable domain, in which reference TRBV11-2 and TRBJ1-3 provide the parts outside the CDR3, is EAGVAQSPRYKIIEKRQSVAFWCNPISGHATLYWYQQILGQGPKLLIQFQNNGVVDDSQLPKDRFSAERLKGVDSTLKIQPAKLEDSAVYLCASSFRGLSGNTIYFGEGSWLTVV.

The chain carries TRBV4-1 and TRBJ2-5, with D tentatively TRBD2 (6 bases). This CDR3 has 15 residues. V shed 4 bases and J shed 7 bases, with 19 bases lying between them. Germline CDR1 and CDR2: MGHRA and YSYEKL. The CDR3, as DNA: TGCGCCAGCAGCCTAATTGGACTACCACTTGGGACCCAGTACTTC. Residues: CASSLIGLPLGTQYF.

This clone was seen more than once but under ten times. The chain combines TRBV6-5 with TRBJ2-1; no clear D gene. Germline V gene lookup returns CDR1 MNHEY and CDR2 SVGAGI. V was pared by 6 bases and J by 4 bases, with 13 bases between. This CDR3 spans 14 amino acids. CDR3 nucleotides: TGTGCCAGCAGCTCAAATGCCGGGTACAATGAGCAGTTCTTC. Translating gives CASSSNAGYNEQFF.

This clone was seen only a few times. The chain recombines TRBV30 with TRBJ1-2; D is unresolved. The CDR3 runs to 13 residues. Trimming took 0 bases from V and 8 from J, leaving 13 bases between them. Germline CDR1 is GTSNPN and CDR2 is SVGIG (reference sequence). The CDR3 nucleotides read TGTGCCTGGAGTGTATCCCCTCGGAGGGGCTACACCTTC. Encoded protein: CAWSVSPRRGYTF.

This rearrangement joins TRBV6-5 to TRBJ1-1; 7 bases agree with TRBD1. The V segment lost 7 bases and the J segment 2 bases; nucleotides outside the gene matches: 10. CDR3 size: 15 residues. Looked up from germline, CDR1 is MNHEY and CDR2 is SVGAGI. Here the CDR3 reads CASNGKGAGNTEAFF. The CDR3 DNA follows: TGTGCCAGCAACGGGAAGGGGGCGGGAAACACTGAAGCTTTCTTT.

This clone was counted only a few times. V usage is TRBV6-1 and J usage is TRBJ1-1, with D possibly matching TRBD1 (5 bases). The CDR3 consists of 12 residues. Germline V gives CDR1 MNHNS, CDR2 SASEGT. Between the trimmed V and J ends, which lost 8 bases and 6 bases, there was a span of 13 bases. The CDR3 protein is CASFWGRAEAFF. CDR3 in DNA: TGTGCCAGCTTTTGGGGGAGGGCTGAAGCTTTCTTT.

J is TRBJ2-5 and V is TRBV6-1, with TRBD2 matching 10 bases. This CDR3 has 14 amino acids. The ends lost 6 bases at V and 5 bases at J; junction bases unmatched: 6. The germline gives CDR1 MNHNS, CDR2 SASEGT. The CDR3, as DNA: TGTGCCAGCAGGATAGCGGGGGGAGCGGAGACCCAGTACTTC. Amino acids: CASRIAGGAETQYF.

The V gene is TRBV5-1, the J gene TRBJ2-1, with D maybe TRBD1 (7 bases). The V end was cut by 0 bases, the J end by 0 bases, with 13 bases between. The CDR3 runs to 17 residues. CDR1 and CDR2 (germline): SGHRS, YFSETQ. This CDR3 reads CASSLVRQGGSYNEQFF. In DNA, the CDR3 is TGCGCCAGCAGCTTGGTGCGTCAGGGGGGCTCCTACAATGAGCAGTTCTTC.

This chain joins TRBV9 and TRBJ1-2; unclear D gene. Deletions cut 0 bases from V and 4 bases from J, with 13 bases between. Looked up from germline, CDR1 is SGDLS and CDR2 is YYNGEE. The CDR3 loop spans 15 amino acids. CDR3 in DNA: TGTGCCAGCAGCGTAGATGAGGGTTCGACCTATGGCTACACCTTC. It translates to CASSVDEGSTYGYTF.

The chain has TRBV5-1 and TRBJ1-5; D is unresolved. The germline CDR1 and CDR2 sequences are SGHRS and YFSETQ. This CDR3 contains 15 residues. V was trimmed by 0 bases and J by 0 bases, leaving 7 bases between them. CDR3 nucleotides: TGCGCCAGCAGCTTGGAAGGGAGTAGCAATCAGCCCCAGCATTTT. Protein sequence: CASSLEGSSNQPQHF.

This chain uses TRBV5-1 with TRBJ2-1; 9 bases fit TRBD2. The ends lost 1 base at V and 4 bases at J; junction bases unmatched: 6. CDR3 size: 16 residues. In germline, CDR1 is SGHRS, CDR2 YFSETQ. CDR3 bases: TGCGCCAGCAGCTTGCAGCCGCGGGAGGGATACAATGAGCAGTTCTTC. This gives the protein CASSLQPREGYNEQFF.

This chain uses TRBV6-5 with TRBJ1-2; 8 bases align to TRBD1. Germline V gives CDR1 MNHEY, CDR2 SVGAGI. This CDR3 is 16 amino acids long. The ends lost 4 bases at V and 4 bases at J; junction bases unmatched: 11. The DNA for the CDR3 is TGTGCCAGCAGTTTTGGGGTTGGGACAGGACGCTATGGCTACACCTTC. This translates into CASSFGVGTGRYGYTF.

On this clone: No DNA is shown, since the ends of the CDR3 on it are uncertain; the CDR3 is the one TCRdb lists. The CDR3 here is CASSFGPGTYEQYF. The chain joins TRBV5-1 to TRBJ2-7; the D call in the table, TRBD1, was not verified against the DNA. CDR1 and CDR2 from the germline V gene are SGHRS and YFSETQ. The CDR3 numbers 14 amino acids, ends counted.

The chain uses TRBV5-4 and TRBJ1-1; 8 bases are a match to TRBD1. V shed 7 bases, J shed 1 base, and the junction held 12 bases outside the gene matches. CDR1 is SGHNT, CDR2 YYREEE, per germline (reference sequence). The CDR3 sequence is 16 residues long. CDR3 nucleotides: TGTGCCAGCTACTACGACAGGGGAGGGGCGAACACTGAAGCTTTCTTT. Protein product: CASYYDRGGANTEAFF. Together with reference TRBV5-4 and TRBJ1-1, the CDR3 gives the full variable domain: ETGVTQSPTHLIKTRGQQVTLRCSSQSGHNTVSWYQQALGQGPQFIFQYYREEENGRGNFPPRFSGLQFPNYSSELNVNALELDDSALYLCASYYDRGGANTEAFFGQGTRLTVV.

The chain carries TRBV30 and TRBJ1-1; 9 bases are shared with TRBD1. The CDR3 totals 15 residues. CDR1 and CDR2 (germline): GTSNPN, SVGIG (reference sequence). The junction had 6 bases not matched to a gene; V was cut back by 0 bases and J by 4 bases. CDR3 coding DNA: TGTGCCTGGAGTGTACGGGACAGGGCGAGCACTGAAGCTTTCTTT. This codes for CAWSVRDRASTEAFF.

The CDR3 coding sequence is TGTGCCAGCAGCTTAGGGGACAGGGCGCACTACGAGCAGTACTTC. This sequence encodes CASSLGDRAHYEQYF. The chain is built from TRBV7-2 and TRBJ2-7, with 9 bases lining up with TRBD1. The CDR3 runs 15 residues. V lost 1 base and J lost 3; bases outside the gene matches: 4. CDR1 and CDR2 (germline): SGHTA, FQGNSA.

The chain joins TRBV2 to TRBJ2-2; 13 positions match TRBD2. The CDR3 is 20 amino acids. With V trimmed by 2 bases and J by 8 bases, 17 bases remained unmatched. Germline V lookup: CDR1 SNHLY, CDR2 FYNNEI. The CDR3 nucleotides are TGTGCCAGCAGTGAATCAAGATACAGCCTGACTAGCGGGGGGTTAGGGGAGCTGTTTTTT. Translating gives CASSESRYSLTSGGLGELFF.

The chain employs TRBV5-1 and TRBJ2-5; a weak D match, TRBD1 (6 bases). The germline gives CDR1 SGHRS, CDR2 YFSETQ. With 4 bases removed from V and 4 bases from J, the gap between germline ends came to 20 bases. This CDR3 comprises 16 residues. CDR3 bases: TGCGCCAGCAGCACCACAGGGAGCAACATCATAGAGACCCAGTACTTC. Its protein product is CASSTTGSNIIETQYF.

Turning to this clone: A read error may produce the germline difference seen at one junction end. V is TRBV6-5 and J is TRBJ2-5; 10 bases fit TRBD2. The germline gives CDR1 MNHEY, CDR2 SVGAGI. The CDR3 contains 12 residues. The CDR3 region is CASRGLAGVFDF. The CDR3, as DNA: TGTGCCAGCAGGGGGCTAGCGGGAGTTTTCGACTTC.

V and J are TRBV25-1 and TRBJ1-4, with D possibly matching TRBD1 (6 bases). Germline V CDR1 and CDR2: MGHDK, SYGVNS. Trimming removed 5 bases from V and 8 bases from J, with 12 bases in between. The length of the CDR3 is 13 residues. CDR3 sequence (DNA): TGTGCCAGCAGTAGGGCAGGGGAAGAAAAACTGTTTTTT. Residues: CASSRAGEEKLFF.